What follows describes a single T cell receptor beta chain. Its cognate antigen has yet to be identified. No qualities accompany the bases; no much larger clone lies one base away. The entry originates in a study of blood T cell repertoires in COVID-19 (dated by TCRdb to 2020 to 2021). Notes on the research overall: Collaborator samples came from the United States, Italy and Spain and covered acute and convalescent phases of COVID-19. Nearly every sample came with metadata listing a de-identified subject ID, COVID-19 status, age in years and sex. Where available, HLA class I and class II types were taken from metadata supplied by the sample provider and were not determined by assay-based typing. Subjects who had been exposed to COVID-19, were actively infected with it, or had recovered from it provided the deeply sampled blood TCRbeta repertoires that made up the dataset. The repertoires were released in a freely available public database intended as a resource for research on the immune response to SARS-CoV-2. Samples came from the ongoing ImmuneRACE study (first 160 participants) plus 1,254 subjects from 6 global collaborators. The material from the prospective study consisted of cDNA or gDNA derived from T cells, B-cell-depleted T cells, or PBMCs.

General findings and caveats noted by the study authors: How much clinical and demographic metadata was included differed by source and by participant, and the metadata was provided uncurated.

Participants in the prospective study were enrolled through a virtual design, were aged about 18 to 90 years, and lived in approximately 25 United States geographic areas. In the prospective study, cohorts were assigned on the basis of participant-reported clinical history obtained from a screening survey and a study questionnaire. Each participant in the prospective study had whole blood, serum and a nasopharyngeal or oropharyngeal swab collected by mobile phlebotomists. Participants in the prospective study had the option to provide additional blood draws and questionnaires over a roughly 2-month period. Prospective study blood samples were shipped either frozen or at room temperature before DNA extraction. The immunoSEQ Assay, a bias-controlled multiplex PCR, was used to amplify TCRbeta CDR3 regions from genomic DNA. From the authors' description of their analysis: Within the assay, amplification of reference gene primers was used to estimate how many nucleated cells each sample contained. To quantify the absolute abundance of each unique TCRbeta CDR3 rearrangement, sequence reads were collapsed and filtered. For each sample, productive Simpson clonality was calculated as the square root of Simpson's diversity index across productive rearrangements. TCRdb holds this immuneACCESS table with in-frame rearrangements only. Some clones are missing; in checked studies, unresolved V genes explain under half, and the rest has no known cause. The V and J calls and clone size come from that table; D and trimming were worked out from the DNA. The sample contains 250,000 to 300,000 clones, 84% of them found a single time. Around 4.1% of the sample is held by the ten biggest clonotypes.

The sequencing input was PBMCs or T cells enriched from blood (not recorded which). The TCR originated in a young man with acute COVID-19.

The CDR3 protein sequence reads: CARSEKTGISGNTIYF. Here is the DNA: TGTGCCAGAAGCGAAAAAACAGGGATCTCTGGAAACACCATATATTTT. The chain was built from TRBV5-3 and TRBJ1-3; tentative D gene TRBD1, with 6 bases matching. TRBV5-3 is flagged as an ORF with uncertain function. Trimming takes 4 bases from V and 0 bases from J, and the germline ends sit 14 bases apart. The CDR3 contains 16 residues, cysteine and phenylalanine counted. Only the CDR3 region is kept as DNA, spanning 48 bases read in frame from base 1.